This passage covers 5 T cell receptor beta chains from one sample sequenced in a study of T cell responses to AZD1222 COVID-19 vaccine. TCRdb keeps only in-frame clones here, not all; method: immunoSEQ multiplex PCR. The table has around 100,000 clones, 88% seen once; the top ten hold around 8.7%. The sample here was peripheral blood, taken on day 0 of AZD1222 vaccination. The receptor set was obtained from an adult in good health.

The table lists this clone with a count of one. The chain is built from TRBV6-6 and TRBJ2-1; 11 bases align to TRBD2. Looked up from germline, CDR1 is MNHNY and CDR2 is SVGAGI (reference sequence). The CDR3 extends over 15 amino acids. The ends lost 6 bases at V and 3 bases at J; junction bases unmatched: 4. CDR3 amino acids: CASRTGTSGYNEQFF. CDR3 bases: TGTGCCAGCAGGACCGGGACTAGCGGCTACAATGAGCAGTTCTTC.

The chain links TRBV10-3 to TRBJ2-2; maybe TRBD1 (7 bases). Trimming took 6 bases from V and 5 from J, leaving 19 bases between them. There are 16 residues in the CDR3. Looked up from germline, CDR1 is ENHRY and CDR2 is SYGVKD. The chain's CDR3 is CAIRQGTPFLTGELFF. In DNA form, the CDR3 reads TGTGCCATCAGACAGGGGACTCCGTTTCTTACCGGGGAGCTGTTTTTT.

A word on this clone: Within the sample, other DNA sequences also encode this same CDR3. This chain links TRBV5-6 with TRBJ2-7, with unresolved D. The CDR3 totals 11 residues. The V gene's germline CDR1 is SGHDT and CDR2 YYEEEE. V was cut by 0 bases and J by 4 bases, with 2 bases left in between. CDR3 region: CASSLGYEQYF. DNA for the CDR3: TGTGCCAGCAGCTTGGGTTACGAGCAGTACTTC.

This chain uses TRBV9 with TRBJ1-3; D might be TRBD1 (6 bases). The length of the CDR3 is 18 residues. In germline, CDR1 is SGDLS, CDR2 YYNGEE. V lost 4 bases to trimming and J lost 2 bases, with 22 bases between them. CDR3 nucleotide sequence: TGTGCCAGCAGCACGACTCCCGCGGGGGCGAGGGCTGGAAACACCATATATTTT. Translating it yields CASSTTPAGARAGNTIYF.

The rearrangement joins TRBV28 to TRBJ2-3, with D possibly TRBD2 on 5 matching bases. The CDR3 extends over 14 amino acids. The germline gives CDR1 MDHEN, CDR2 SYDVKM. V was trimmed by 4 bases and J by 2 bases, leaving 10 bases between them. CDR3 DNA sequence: TGTGCCAGCAGTTCTCCGGGGTCCACAGATACGCAGTATTTT. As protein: CASSSPGSTDTQYF.